A single T cell receptor beta chain is shown here with its context. There are 18 residues in the CDR3. CDR1 and CDR2 (germline): SGHKS, YYEKEE (reference sequence). Trimming cost V 4 bases and J 13 bases, with 30 bases left between them. Assay: immunoSEQ multiplex PCR; the TCRdb copy retains only in-frame clones and omits some. The profile shows some 270,000 clones, 90% of them singletons. This record comes from a study of blood T cell repertoires in COVID-19. This TCR came from a woman between 55 and 75 years old with COVID-19, enrolled during active disease. Source material: peripheral blood. J is TRBJ1-6 and V is TRBV5-5, with D tentatively TRBD1 (5 bases). CDR3: CASSNRGLGEYKEIPLHF. The CDR3 DNA reads TGTGCCAGCAGCAATAGGGGTTTAGGGGAATATAAAGAAATCCCCCTCCACTTT.